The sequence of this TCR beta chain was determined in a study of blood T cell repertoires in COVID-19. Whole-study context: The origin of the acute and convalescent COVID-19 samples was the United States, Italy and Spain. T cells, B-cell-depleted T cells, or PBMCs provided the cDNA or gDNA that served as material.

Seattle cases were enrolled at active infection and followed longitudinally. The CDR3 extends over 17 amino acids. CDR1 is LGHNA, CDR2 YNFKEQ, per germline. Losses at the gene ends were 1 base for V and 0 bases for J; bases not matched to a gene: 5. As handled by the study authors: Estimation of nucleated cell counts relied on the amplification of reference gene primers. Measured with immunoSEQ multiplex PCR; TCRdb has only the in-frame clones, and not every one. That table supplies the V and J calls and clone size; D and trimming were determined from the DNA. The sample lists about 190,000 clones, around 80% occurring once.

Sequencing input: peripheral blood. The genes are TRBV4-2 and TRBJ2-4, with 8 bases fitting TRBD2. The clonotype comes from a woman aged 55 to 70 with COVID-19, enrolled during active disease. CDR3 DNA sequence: TGTGCCAGCAGCCAAGCGGGGGGGGGACTAGCCAAAAACATTCAGTACTTC. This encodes CASSQAGGGLAKNIQYF.